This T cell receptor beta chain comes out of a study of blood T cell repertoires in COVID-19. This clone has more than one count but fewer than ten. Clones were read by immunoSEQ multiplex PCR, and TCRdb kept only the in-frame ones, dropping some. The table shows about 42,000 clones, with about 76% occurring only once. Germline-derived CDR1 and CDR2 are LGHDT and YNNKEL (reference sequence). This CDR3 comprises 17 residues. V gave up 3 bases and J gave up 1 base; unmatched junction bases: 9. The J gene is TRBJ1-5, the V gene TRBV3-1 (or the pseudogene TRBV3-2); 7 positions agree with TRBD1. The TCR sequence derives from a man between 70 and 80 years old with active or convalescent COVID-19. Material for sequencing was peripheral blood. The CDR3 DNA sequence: TGTGCCAGCAGCCAGAGTTTCAGGGGGTTGAGCAATCAGCCCCAGCATTTT. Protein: CASSQSFRGLSNQPQHF.